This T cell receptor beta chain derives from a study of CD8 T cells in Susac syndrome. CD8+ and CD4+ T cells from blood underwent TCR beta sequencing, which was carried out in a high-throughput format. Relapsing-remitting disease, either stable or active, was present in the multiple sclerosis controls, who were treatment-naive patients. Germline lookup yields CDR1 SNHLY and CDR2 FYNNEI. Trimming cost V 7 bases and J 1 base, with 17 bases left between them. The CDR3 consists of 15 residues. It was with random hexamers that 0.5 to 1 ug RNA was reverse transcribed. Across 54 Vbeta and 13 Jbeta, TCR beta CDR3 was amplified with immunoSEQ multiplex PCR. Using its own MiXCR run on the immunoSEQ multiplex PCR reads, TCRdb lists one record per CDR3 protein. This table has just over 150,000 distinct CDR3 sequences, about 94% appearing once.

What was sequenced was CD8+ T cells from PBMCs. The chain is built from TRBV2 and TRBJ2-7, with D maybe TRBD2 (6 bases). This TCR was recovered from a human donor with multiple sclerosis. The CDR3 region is CASKAGPQGSYEQYF. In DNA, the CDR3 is TGTGCCAGCAAGGCGGGACCTCAAGGATCCTACGAGCAGTACTTC.